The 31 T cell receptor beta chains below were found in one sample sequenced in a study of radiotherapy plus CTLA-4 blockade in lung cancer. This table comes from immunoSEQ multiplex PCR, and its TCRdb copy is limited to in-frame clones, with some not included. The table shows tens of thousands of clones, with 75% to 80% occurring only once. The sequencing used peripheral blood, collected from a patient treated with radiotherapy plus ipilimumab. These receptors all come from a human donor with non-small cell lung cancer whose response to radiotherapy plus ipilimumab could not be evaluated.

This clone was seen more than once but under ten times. CDR3 residues: CASSLAGGASQPQHF. The CDR3 region has the DNA TGTGCCAGCAGTTTGGCAGGGGGCGCATCCCAGCCCCAGCATTTT. V usage is TRBV28 and J usage is TRBJ1-5, with 8 bases matching TRBD1. CDR3 length equals 15 residues. Trimming at V came to 3 bases and at J to 7 bases, leaving 8 bases not matched to a gene. Per germline, CDR1 MDHEN and CDR2 SYDVKM.

CDR3 DNA sequence: TGCGCCAGCAGTGGGGCCATGGGGGCCCTCCGGGGAGAGACCCAGTACTTC. Encoded protein: CASSGAMGALRGETQYF. The V call is TRBV5-1, the J call TRBJ2-5; D may be TRBD1 (6 bases). The V gene lost 5 bases and the J gene lost 4 bases, with 24 bases spanning the gap. Per germline, CDR1 SGHRS and CDR2 YFSETQ. CDR3 length equals 17 residues.

Here the CDR3 reads CASSLTGDTIYF. Written as DNA, the CDR3 is TGTGCCAGCAGCTTAACGGGAGACACCATATATTTT. This rearrangement joins TRBV7-3 to TRBJ1-3; D ambiguous. The V gene's germline CDR1 is SGHTA and CDR2 FQGTGA. Trimming took off 0 bases at V and 8 bases at J, with 5 bases between the two ends. The CDR3 is 12 amino acids.

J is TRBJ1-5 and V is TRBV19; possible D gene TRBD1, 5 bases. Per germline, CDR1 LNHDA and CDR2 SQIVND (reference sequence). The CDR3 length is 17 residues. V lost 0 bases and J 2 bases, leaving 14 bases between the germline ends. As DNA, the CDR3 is TGTGCCAGTAGTATAGAAGGGAGGGGAAGGGGCAATCAGCCCCAGCATTTT. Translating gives CASSIEGRGRGNQPQHF. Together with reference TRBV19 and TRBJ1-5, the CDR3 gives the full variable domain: DGGITQSPKYLFRKEGQNVTLSCEQNLNHDAMYWYRQDPGQGLRLIYYSQIVNDFQKGDIAEGYSVSREKKESFPLTVTSAQKNPTAFYLCASSIEGRGRGNQPQHFGDGTRLSIL.

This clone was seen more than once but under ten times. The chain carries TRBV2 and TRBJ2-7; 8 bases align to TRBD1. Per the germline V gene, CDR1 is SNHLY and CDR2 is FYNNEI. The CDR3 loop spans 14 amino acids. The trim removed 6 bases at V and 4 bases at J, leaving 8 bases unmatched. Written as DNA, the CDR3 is TGTGCCAGCAGCTCCGGGACAGGTTCTTACGAGCAGTACTTC. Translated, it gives CASSSGTGSYEQYF.

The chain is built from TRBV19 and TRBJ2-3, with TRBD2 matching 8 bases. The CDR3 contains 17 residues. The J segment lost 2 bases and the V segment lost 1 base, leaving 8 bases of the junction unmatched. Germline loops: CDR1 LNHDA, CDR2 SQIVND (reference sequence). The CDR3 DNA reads TGTGCCAGTAGTATAGCCATACTAGCGGAGCTCACAGATACGCAGTATTTT. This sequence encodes CASSIAILAELTDTQYF.

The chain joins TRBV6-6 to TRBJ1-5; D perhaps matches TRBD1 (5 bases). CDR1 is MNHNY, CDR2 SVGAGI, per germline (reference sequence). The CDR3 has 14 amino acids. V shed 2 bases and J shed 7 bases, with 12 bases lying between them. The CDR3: CASSYQGLRQPQHF. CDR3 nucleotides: TGTGCCAGCAGTTACCAGGGTTTAAGGCAGCCCCAGCATTTT.

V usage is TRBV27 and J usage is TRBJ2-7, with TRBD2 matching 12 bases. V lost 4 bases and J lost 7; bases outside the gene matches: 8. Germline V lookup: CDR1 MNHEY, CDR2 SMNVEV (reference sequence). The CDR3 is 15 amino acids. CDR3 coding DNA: TGTGCCAGCAGTTCCCGACTAGCGGGAGTGATGGAGCAGTACTTC. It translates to CASSSRLAGVMEQYF.

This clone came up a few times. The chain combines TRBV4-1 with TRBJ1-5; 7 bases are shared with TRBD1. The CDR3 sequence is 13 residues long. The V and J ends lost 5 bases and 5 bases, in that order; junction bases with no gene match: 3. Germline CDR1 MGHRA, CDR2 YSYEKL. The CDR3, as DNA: TGCGCCAGCAGCTACGACAGGGATCAGCCCCAGCATTTT. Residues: CASSYDRDQPQHF.

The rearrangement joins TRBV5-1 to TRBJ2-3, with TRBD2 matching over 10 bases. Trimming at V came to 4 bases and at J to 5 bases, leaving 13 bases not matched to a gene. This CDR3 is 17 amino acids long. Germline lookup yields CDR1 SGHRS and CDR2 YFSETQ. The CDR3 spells CASSRSLLLAGKDTQYF. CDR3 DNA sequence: TGCGCCAGCAGCCGGTCCCTCCTACTAGCGGGAAAAGATACGCAGTATTTT.

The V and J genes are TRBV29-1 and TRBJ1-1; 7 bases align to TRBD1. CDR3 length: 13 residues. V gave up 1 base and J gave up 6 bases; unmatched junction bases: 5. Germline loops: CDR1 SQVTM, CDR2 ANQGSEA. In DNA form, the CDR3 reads TGCAGCGTTGAAGGGGGGCAGGGGGCTGAAGCTTTCTTT. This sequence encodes CSVEGGQGAEAFF.

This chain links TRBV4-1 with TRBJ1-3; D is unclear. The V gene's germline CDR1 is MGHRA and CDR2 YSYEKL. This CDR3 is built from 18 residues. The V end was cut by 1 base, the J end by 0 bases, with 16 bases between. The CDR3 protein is CASSQAPPRGSSGNTIYF. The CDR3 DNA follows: TGCGCCAGCAGCCAAGCTCCCCCTCGGGGAAGCTCTGGAAACACCATATATTTT.

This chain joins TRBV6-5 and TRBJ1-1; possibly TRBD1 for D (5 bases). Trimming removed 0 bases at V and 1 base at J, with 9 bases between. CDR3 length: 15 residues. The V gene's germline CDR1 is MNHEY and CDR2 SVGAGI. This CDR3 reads CASSYSRQGNTEAFF. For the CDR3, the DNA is TGTGCCAGCAGTTACTCCCGGCAGGGGAACACTGAAGCTTTCTTT.

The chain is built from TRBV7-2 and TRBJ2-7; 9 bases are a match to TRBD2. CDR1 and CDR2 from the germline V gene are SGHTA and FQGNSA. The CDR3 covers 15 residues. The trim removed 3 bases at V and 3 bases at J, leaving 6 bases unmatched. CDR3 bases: TGTGCCAGCAGCTTCAGGCGGGAGGGCCTCTACGAGCAGTACTTC. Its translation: CASSFRREGLYEQYF.

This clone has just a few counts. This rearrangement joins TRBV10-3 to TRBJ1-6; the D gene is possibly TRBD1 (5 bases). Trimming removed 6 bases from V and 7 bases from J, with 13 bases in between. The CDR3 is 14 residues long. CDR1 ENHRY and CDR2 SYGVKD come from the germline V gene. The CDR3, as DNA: TGTGCCATCAGATCCCTGGCAGGGAATTCACCCCTCCACTTT. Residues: CAIRSLAGNSPLHF.

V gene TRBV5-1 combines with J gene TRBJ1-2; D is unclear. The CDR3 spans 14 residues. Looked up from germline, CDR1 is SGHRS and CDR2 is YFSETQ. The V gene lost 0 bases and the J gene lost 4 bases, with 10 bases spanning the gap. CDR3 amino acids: CASSLGAASYGYTF. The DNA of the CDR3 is TGCGCCAGCAGCTTGGGTGCGGCCAGCTATGGCTACACCTTC.

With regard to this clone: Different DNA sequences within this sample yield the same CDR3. The CDR3 region has the DNA TGTGCCAGCAGCTTGACAGGGGGTGGCTATGGCTACACCTTC. Translated, it gives CASSLTGGGYGYTF. This sequence joins TRBV7-2 and TRBJ1-2, with 9 positions matching TRBD1. Per germline, CDR1 SGHTA and CDR2 FQGNSA. J gave up 4 bases and V 3 bases, and 3 bases lay outside the gene matches. The CDR3 loop spans 14 amino acids.

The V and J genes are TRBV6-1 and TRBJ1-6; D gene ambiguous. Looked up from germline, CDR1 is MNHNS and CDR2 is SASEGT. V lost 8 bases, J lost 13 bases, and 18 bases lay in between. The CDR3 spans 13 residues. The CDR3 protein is CASRGSPSVPLHF. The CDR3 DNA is TGTGCCAGCCGCGGATCCCCCTCCGTCCCCCTCCACTTT.

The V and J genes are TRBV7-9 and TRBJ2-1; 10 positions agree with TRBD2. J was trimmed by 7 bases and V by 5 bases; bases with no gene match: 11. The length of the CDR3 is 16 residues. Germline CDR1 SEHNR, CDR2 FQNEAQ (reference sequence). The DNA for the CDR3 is TGTGCCAGCAGCAGCTGGCAAGCGGGAGGGGGAAATGAGCAGTTCTTC. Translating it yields CASSSWQAGGGNEQFF.

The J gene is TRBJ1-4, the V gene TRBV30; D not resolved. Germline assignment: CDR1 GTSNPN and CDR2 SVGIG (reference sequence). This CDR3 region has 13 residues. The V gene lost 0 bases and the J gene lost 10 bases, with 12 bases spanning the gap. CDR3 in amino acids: CAWSVHETSKLFF. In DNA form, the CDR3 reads TGTGCCTGGAGTGTACATGAGACATCAAAACTGTTTTTT.

The CDR3 DNA reads TGCGCCAGCAGCCTTCTCACAGAGAACACTGAAGCTTTCTTT. Its translation is CASSLLTENTEAFF. The chain has TRBV5-1 and TRBJ1-1; unclear D gene. Germline V gives CDR1 SGHRS, CDR2 YFSETQ. This CDR3 has 14 amino acids. Between the trimmed V and J ends, which lost 4 bases and 1 base, there was a span of 11 bases.

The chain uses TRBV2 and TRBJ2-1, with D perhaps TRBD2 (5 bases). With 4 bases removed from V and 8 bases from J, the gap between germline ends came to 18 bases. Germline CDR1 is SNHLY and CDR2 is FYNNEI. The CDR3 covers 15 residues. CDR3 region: CASSVPSFSGDEQFF. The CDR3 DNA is TGTGCCAGCAGTGTTCCGTCATTCTCCGGGGATGAGCAGTTCTTC.

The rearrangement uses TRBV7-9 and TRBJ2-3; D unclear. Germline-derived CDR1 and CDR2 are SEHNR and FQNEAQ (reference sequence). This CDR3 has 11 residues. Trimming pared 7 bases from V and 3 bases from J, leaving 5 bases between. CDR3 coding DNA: TGTGCCAGCACCCGTACAGATACGCAGTATTTT. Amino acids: CASTRTDTQYF.

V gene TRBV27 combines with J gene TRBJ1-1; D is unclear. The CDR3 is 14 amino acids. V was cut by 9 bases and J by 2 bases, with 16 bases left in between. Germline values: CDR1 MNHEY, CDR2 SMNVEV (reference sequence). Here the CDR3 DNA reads TGTGCCAGTCGAGACCTTAGACAAAACACTGAAGCTTTCTTT. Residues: CASRDLRQNTEAFF.

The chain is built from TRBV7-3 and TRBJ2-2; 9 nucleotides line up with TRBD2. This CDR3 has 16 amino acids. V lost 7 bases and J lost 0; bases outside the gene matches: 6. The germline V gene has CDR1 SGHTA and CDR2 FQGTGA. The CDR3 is CASTPLAGTNTGELFF. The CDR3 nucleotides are TGTGCCAGCACCCCCCTAGCGGGGACGAACACCGGGGAGCTGTTTTTT.

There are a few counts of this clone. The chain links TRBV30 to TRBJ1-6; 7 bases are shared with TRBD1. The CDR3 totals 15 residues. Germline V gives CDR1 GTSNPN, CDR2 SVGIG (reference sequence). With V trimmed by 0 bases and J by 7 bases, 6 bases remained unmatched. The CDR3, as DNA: TGTGCCTGGAGTGTACCCGGGACAGAGAATTCACCCCTCCACTTT. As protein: CAWSVPGTENSPLHF.

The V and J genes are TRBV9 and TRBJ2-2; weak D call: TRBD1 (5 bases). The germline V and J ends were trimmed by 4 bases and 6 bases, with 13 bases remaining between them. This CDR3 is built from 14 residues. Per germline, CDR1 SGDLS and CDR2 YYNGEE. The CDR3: CASSLSQGPGELFF. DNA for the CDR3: TGTGCCAGCAGCCTATCCCAGGGTCCCGGGGAGCTGTTTTTT.

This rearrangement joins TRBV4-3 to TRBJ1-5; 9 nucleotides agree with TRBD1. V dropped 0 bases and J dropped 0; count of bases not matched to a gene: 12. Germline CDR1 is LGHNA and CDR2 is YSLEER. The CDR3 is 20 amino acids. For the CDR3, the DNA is TGCGCCAGCAGCCAAGATGACCGGGACAGGGCAAAAAATAGCAATCAGCCCCAGCATTTT. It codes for CASSQDDRDRAKNSNQPQHF.

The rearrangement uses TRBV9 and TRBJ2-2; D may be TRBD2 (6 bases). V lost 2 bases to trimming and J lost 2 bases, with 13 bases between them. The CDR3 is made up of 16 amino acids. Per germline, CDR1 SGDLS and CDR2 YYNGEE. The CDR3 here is CASSVTRGVNTGELFF. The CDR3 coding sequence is TGTGCCAGCAGCGTGACGCGGGGAGTTAACACCGGGGAGCTGTTTTTT.

The CDR3 nucleotides read TGCGCCAGCAGCCAAGGACAGGGAGGTGCCGGGGAGCTGTTTTTT. Its translation: CASSQGQGGAGELFF. The V gene is TRBV4-1, the J gene TRBJ2-2; TRBD1 is a possible D gene (7 bases). Germline V gene sequence: CDR1 MGHRA, CDR2 YSYEKL. Deletions cut 1 base from V and 6 bases from J, with 12 bases between. This CDR3 has 15 amino acids.

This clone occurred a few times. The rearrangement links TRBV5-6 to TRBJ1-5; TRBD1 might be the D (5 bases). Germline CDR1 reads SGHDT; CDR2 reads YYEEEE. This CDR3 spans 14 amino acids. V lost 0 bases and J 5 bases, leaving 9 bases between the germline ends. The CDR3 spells CASSLGQGDQPQHF. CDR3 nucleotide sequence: TGTGCCAGCAGCTTGGGGCAGGGCGATCAGCCCCAGCATTTT.